This is a list of T cell receptor beta chains from one sample in a study of T cell responses to AZD1222 COVID-19 vaccine. Generated by immunoSEQ multiplex PCR, the TCRdb table keeps only in-frame clones and is missing some. Altogether about 200,000 clones are present, approximately 93% being singletons, with the ten largest covering 3% to 3.5%. This specimen was peripheral blood, taken 28 days after the second AZD1222 dose. These receptors were collected from an adult who received the AZD1222 COVID-19 vaccine. CDR3s include the opening cysteine and the closing phenylalanine or tryptophan. D genes are given only for firm matches. The size field is filled for only some rows; it gives once, few, many or a size class.

D	size	J	V	CDR3	DNA
NA	NA	TRBJ1-1	TRBV2	CASSKSQAFEAFF	TGTGCCAGCAGCAAATCACAGGCTTTTGAAGCTTTCTTT
NA	NA	TRBJ2-1	TRBV19	CASSIDAPRSNEQFF	TGTGCCAGTAGTATAGATGCCCCCCGTAGCAATGAGCAGTTCTTC
TRBD2	NA	TRBJ2-1	TRBV10-1	CASSDPGLAGGINEQFF	TGCGCCAGCAGTGACCCGGGACTAGCGGGAGGGATAAATGAGCAGTTCTTC
TRBD1	NA	TRBJ1-4	TRBV4-1	CASSQDGGTGGEKLFF	TGCGCCAGCAGCCAAGATGGGGGGACAGGGGGTGAAAAACTGTTTTTT
TRBD2	NA	TRBJ2-3	TRBV5-1	CASSWGGLAGATDTQYF	TGCGCCAGCAGCTGGGGGGGTCTAGCGGGAGCCACAGATACGCAGTATTTT
TRBD1	NA	TRBJ1-1	TRBV20-1	CSARRGPEAFF	TGCAGTGCTAGGAGGGGGCCTGAAGCTTTCTTT
NA	once	TRBJ1-4	TRBV5-8	CASSLGQTTATNEKLFF	TGTGCCAGCAGCTTGGGACAGACAACAGCAACTAATGAAAAACTGTTTTTT
NA	NA	TRBJ2-7	TRBV12-3/TRBV12-4	CASSQQGYEQYF	TGTGCCAGCAGTCAGCAGGGTTACGAGCAGTACTTC
TRBD1	NA	TRBJ1-3	TRBV5-8	CASSLPGQGITIYF	TGTGCCAGCAGCTTACCGGGACAGGGGATTACCATATATTTT
NA	NA	TRBJ1-3	TRBV12-5	CASQQGPAGDTIYF	TGTGCTAGCCAACAGGGCCCGGCTGGAGACACCATATATTTT
TRBD2	NA	TRBJ2-3	TRBV19	CASMPSGTDTQYF	TGTGCCAGTATGCCTAGCGGTACAGATACGCAGTATTTT
NA	once	TRBJ1-5	TRBV10-3	CAISSGLNQPQHF	TGTGCCATCAGTTCAGGACTCAATCAGCCCCAGCATTTT
NA	NA	TRBJ1-5	TRBV6-5	CASSSLGGYQPQHF	TGTGCCAGCAGTTCTCTAGGTGGGTACCAGCCCCAGCATTTT
TRBD1	NA	TRBJ1-6	TRBV6-6	CASRWDRDNSPLHF	TGTGCCAGCAGGTGGGACAGGGATAATTCACCCCTCCACTTT
NA	NA	TRBJ2-2	TRBV5-1	CASSFSQGGTGELFF	TGCGCCAGCAGCTTCTCCCAGGGGGGTACCGGGGAGCTGTTTTTT
NA	NA	TRBJ2-2	TRBV7-5	CATDFSGRHTGELFF	TGTGCCACGGACTTCAGCGGGAGGCACACCGGGGAGCTGTTTTTT
TRBD1	NA	TRBJ1-5	TRBV19	CASSLQQGIQPQHF	TGTGCCAGTAGTCTACAACAGGGGATTCAGCCCCAGCATTTT
NA	NA	TRBJ1-2	TRBV5-1	CASSLASGDFNYGYTF	TGCGCCAGCAGCTTGGCCAGTGGGGATTTTAACTATGGCTACACCTTC
TRBD1	NA	TRBJ1-1	TRBV5-1	CASSLRGLSEAFF	TGCGCCAGCAGCTTGAGGGGGCTTTCTGAAGCTTTCTTT
NA	NA	TRBJ1-5	TRBV6-6	CASSSGVVLSNQPQHF	TGTGCCAGCAGTTCGGGTGTGGTTCTTAGCAATCAGCCCCAGCATTTT
NA	NA	TRBJ2-7	TRBV9	CASSVGIGTFIDEQYF	TGTGCCAGCAGCGTAGGAATCGGGACCTTTATCGACGAGCAGTACTTC
NA	NA	TRBJ1-6	TRBV19	CASSTVPNSPLHF	TGTGCCAGCTCGACAGTCCCCAATTCACCCCTCCACTTT
NA	NA	TRBJ1-5	TRBV2	CASSDSGYSNQPQHF	TGTGCCAGCAGTGATTCGGGTTATAGCAATCAGCCCCAGCATTTT
NA	NA	TRBJ1-2	TRBV11-2	CASSSLRSYGYTF	TGTGCCAGCAGCTCTCTCCGATCCTATGGCTACACCTTC
NA	NA	TRBJ1-1	TRBV3-1/TRBV3-2	CASRRLWLNTEAFF	TGTGCCAGCAGGAGGTTGTGGCTGAACACTGAAGCTTTCTTT
TRBD2	NA	TRBJ2-7	TRBV27	CASSRQSTSGPYEQYF	TGTGCCAGCAGCCGACAATCGACTAGCGGGCCCTACGAGCAGTACTTC
NA	NA	TRBJ1-5	TRBV24-1	CATSDWGGEQPQHF	TGTGCCACCAGTGATTGGGGTGGAGAACAGCCCCAGCATTTT